The next 21 T cell receptor beta chains were all read from a single sample in a study of blood T cell repertoires in COVID-19. Clones were sequenced by immunoSEQ multiplex PCR, and TCRdb holds only the in-frame ones, with some missing. The sample includes about 200,000 clones, about 91% of them seen just once. Sequenced sample: peripheral blood. The receptors derive from a woman aged 40 to 49 with acute or convalescent COVID-19.

V is TRBV4-2 and J is TRBJ2-1; TRBD1 might be the D (6 bases). Germline V CDR1 and CDR2: LGHNA, YNFKEQ. The CDR3 sequence is 16 residues long. V was clipped by 2 bases and J by 4 bases, with 15 bases between them. As DNA, the CDR3 is TGTGCCAGCAGCCAATTCTTTGGGACACAATACAATGAGCAGTTCTTC. This sequence encodes CASSQFFGTQYNEQFF.

The J gene is TRBJ2-5, the V gene TRBV6-1, with 10 bases aligning to TRBD2. The CDR3 is 16 residues long. Germline-derived CDR1 and CDR2 are MNHNS and SASEGT. V shed 3 bases, J shed 4 bases, and the junction held 8 bases outside the gene matches. The CDR3 sequence is CASSESTSGDLETQYF. DNA of the CDR3: TGTGCCAGCAGTGAGAGCACTAGCGGGGACTTAGAGACCCAGTACTTC.

The rearrangement links TRBV4-1 to TRBJ1-5; tentatively, D is TRBD1 (5 bases). The germline gives CDR1 MGHRA, CDR2 YSYEKL. V was clipped by 2 bases and J by 4 bases, with 12 bases between them. The CDR3 spans 15 residues. CDR3 sequence: CASSQLGQGNQPQHF. CDR3 coding DNA: TGCGCCAGCAGCCAACTAGGGCAGGGTAATCAGCCCCAGCATTTT.

The sample holds a few counts of this clone. CDR3 sequence (DNA): TGCGCCAGCAGCCAGCGCCCCGGGACTGAAGCTTTCTTT. This sequence encodes CASSQRPGTEAFF. The gene calls are TRBV5-1 and TRBJ1-1; no clear D. Germline CDR1 reads SGHRS; CDR2 reads YFSETQ. V shed 4 bases and J shed 5 bases, with 12 bases lying between them. The CDR3 spans 13 residues.

The chain employs TRBV2 and TRBJ1-6; 7 bases map to TRBD1. The CDR3 contains 16 residues. Germline V lookup: CDR1 SNHLY, CDR2 FYNNEI. Unmatched junction bases numbered 10, after V lost 11 bases and J lost 0 bases. The chain's CDR3 is CAQTGQASSYNSPLHF. The CDR3 DNA is TGTGCCCAGACTGGACAGGCGAGCTCCTATAATTCACCCCTCCACTTT. Drawing the rest from reference TRBV2 and TRBJ1-6, the complete variable domain is EPEVTQTPSHQVTQMGQEVILRCVPISNHLYFYWYRQILGQKVEFLVSFYNNEISEKSEIFDDQFSVERPDGSNFTLKIRSTKLEDSAMYFCAQTGQASSYNSPLHFGNGTRLTVT.

The CDR3 DNA reads as TGCGCCAGCAGCTACACAGGGGATAGAGGCACAGATACGCAGTATTTT. Translating it yields CASSYTGDRGTDTQYF. V is TRBV5-1 and J is TRBJ2-3; 7 positions match TRBD1. Germline V CDR1 and CDR2: SGHRS, YFSETQ. The CDR3 runs 16 residues. Trimming cost V 3 bases and J 1 base; bases outside gene matches: 8.

This chain uses TRBV28 with TRBJ1-1; a weak D match, TRBD1 (5 bases). The germline V gene has CDR1 MDHEN and CDR2 SYDVKM. Trimming removed 5 bases at V and 0 bases at J, with 13 bases between. This CDR3 has 15 amino acids. CDR3 in amino acids: CASSPLQDMNTEAFF. The CDR3 DNA is TGTGCCAGCAGTCCGCTACAGGACATGAACACTGAAGCTTTCTTT.

The V and J genes are TRBV27 and TRBJ2-3, with 12 bases lining up with TRBD1. The V gene end was trimmed by 5 bases and the J gene end by 3 bases; junction bases not matched to a gene: 12. Germline lookup yields CDR1 MNHEY and CDR2 SMNVEV (reference sequence). The CDR3 loop spans 18 amino acids. The CDR3 spells CASSRLVLGQGATDTQYF. CDR3 nucleotides: TGTGCCAGCAGTCGTTTAGTCCTGGGACAGGGGGCTACAGATACGCAGTATTTT.

The rearrangement links TRBV11-2 to TRBJ1-6; 9 positions match TRBD1. Trimming removed 8 bases from V and 5 bases from J; junction bases left unmatched: 7. Per germline, CDR1 SGHAT and CDR2 FQNNGV. This CDR3 has 15 amino acids. The CDR3 sequence: CASGSGTGHNSPLHF. Here the CDR3 DNA reads TGTGCCAGCGGGTCGGGGACAGGGCATAATTCACCCCTCCACTTT.

This chain uses TRBV7-3 with TRBJ1-6, with D perhaps matching TRBD1 (5 bases). CDR3 size: 15 residues. V lost 8 bases, J lost 5 bases, and 16 bases lay in between. Germline V gives CDR1 SGHTA, CDR2 FQGTGA. The CDR3: CASARASGDNSPLHF. CDR3 nucleotide sequence: TGTGCCAGCGCTCGCGCCTCGGGGGATAATTCACCCCTCCACTTT.

This chain joins TRBV19 and TRBJ1-2, with TRBD1 matching 8 bases. The CDR3 is made up of 13 amino acids. CDR1 is LNHDA, CDR2 SQIVND, per germline (reference sequence). V trimming: 3 bases; J trimming: 6 bases; junction bases outside the gene matches: 3. The CDR3 sequence is CASSIDRGHGYTF. Written as DNA, the CDR3 is TGTGCCAGTAGTATCGACAGGGGCCATGGCTACACCTTC. Supplemented by reference TRBV19 and TRBJ1-2, the full variable domain reads DGGITQSPKYLFRKEGQNVTLSCEQNLNHDAMYWYRQDPGQGLRLIYYSQIVNDFQKGDIAEGYSVSREKKESFPLTVTSAQKNPTAFYLCASSIDRGHGYTFGSGTRLTVV.

The chain joins TRBV7-2 to TRBJ1-4; no firm D call. CDR1 is SGHTA and CDR2 is FQGNSA in the germline V gene. Trimming pared 4 bases from V and 8 bases from J, leaving 17 bases between. The CDR3 totals 15 residues. CDR3 sequence (DNA): TGTGCCAGCAGCTCCCCGTGGAGGAGAGAAGAAAAACTGTTTTTT. This sequence encodes CASSSPWRREEKLFF.

The V gene is TRBV28, the J gene TRBJ1-2; 7 nucleotides agree with TRBD1. The CDR3 loop spans 13 amino acids. After removal of 6 bases from V and 4 bases from J, the junction contained 5 bases not matched to a gene. Germline V gene lookup returns CDR1 MDHEN and CDR2 SYDVKM. The CDR3 nucleotides are TGTGCCAGCAGCCCCGACAGGGTCTATGGCTACACCTTC. Translation gives CASSPDRVYGYTF.

The V call is TRBV20-1, the J call TRBJ2-1; D unclear. Trimming took off 5 bases at V and 5 bases at J, with 13 bases between the two ends. The CDR3 is 13 amino acids. CDR1 and CDR2 from the germline V gene are DFQATT and SNEGSKA (reference sequence). The CDR3 here is CSAGVQINNEQFF. The CDR3 DNA is TGCAGTGCTGGTGTACAGATAAACAATGAGCAGTTCTTC.

The genes are TRBV19 and TRBJ2-2; no clear D gene. Deletions cut 3 bases from V and 9 bases from J, with 5 bases between. This CDR3 is built from 11 residues. Germline values: CDR1 LNHDA, CDR2 SQIVND (reference sequence). The CDR3 sequence: CASSIFRELFF. CDR3 DNA: TGTGCCAGTAGTATTTTCAGGGAGCTGTTTTTT.

The CDR3 reads CASSYTGNYNEKLFF. DNA for the CDR3: TGTGCCAGCAGCTACACAGGGAACTATAATGAAAAACTGTTTTTT. This sequence joins TRBV5-6 and TRBJ1-4, with D perhaps TRBD1 (6 bases). V was cut by 3 bases and J by 4 bases, with 13 bases left in between. In germline, CDR1 is SGHDT, CDR2 YYEEEE. The CDR3 spans 15 residues.

The DNA of the CDR3 is TGCGCCAGCAGCTTGGGGCAGAAAGAGACCCAGTACTTC. Translation: CASSLGQKETQYF. V and J are TRBV5-1 and TRBJ2-5; no clear D gene. This CDR3 is 13 amino acids long. Germline V CDR1 and CDR2: SGHRS, YFSETQ. Trimming took 0 bases from V and 3 from J, leaving 6 bases between them.

The chain recombines TRBV15 with TRBJ2-5, with TRBD1 as a possible D gene (7 bases). CDR3 length: 15 amino acids. Germline CDR1 LNHNV, CDR2 YYDKDF (reference sequence). V lost 2 bases and J lost 4, with 14 bases in between. The CDR3 region has the DNA TGTGCCACCAGCAGACCGGGCAGGGGGGTAGAGACCCAGTACTTC. Translated: CATSRPGRGVETQYF.

This clone was counted once. The rearrangement joins TRBV19 to TRBJ1-4, with 7 bases that match TRBD1. This CDR3 region has 15 residues. V was clipped by 5 bases and J by 11 bases; unmatched bases: 14. Germline CDR1 reads LNHDA; CDR2 reads SQIVND (reference sequence). The CDR3 loop reads CASSATTGQHGKLFF. CDR3 in DNA: TGTGCCAGTAGTGCCACAACGGGACAGCACGGGAAACTGTTTTTT.

For the CDR3, the DNA is TGTGCCAGCGGCCCGCGGGACTATGGCTACACCTTC. Amino acid sequence: CASGPRDYGYTF. This sequence joins TRBV5-6 and TRBJ1-2; D remains ambiguous. Germline V gene sequence: CDR1 SGHDT, CDR2 YYEEEE. Trimming removed 7 bases at V and 3 bases at J, with 10 bases between. The CDR3 covers 12 residues.

The CDR3 nucleotides are TGTGCCAGTAGTACGGGAGGGGAGGCGGCCGGGGAGCTGTTTTTT. It is translated as CASSTGGEAAGELFF. The chain couples TRBV19 to TRBJ2-2; TRBD2 matches at 8 bases. Trimming took 4 bases from V and 6 from J; bases not matched to a gene: 7. The germline CDR1 and CDR2 sequences are LNHDA and SQIVND (reference sequence). The CDR3 sequence is 15 residues long.